This T cell receptor beta chain originates from a study of radiation and T cells in renal cell carcinoma. The assay was immunoSEQ multiplex PCR, and TCRdb's table has in-frame clones only and misses some. This sample has under 150,000 clones, with more than 80% found just once. The count of this clone is one. Time point reported: blood 2 weeks post-SBRT. This sample's treatment: 15 Gy SBRT to primary tumor, nephrectomy 4 weeks later. The specimen was blood, collected from a patient whose treatment included radiotherapy and nephrectomy. This clonotype originated in a woman aged 55-69 years with renal cell carcinoma.

CDR3 loop: CASSSGLSYEQYF. In DNA, the CDR3 is TGCGCCAGCAGCAGTGGACTTAGCTACGAGCAGTACTTC. The V call is TRBV5-1, the J call TRBJ2-7, with a weak D call TRBD2 (5 bases). Germline V gene sequence: CDR1 SGHRS, CDR2 YFSETQ. V lost 4 bases and J 3 bases, leaving 11 bases between the germline ends. The CDR3 spans 13 residues. The full variable domain, its missing parts supplied by reference TRBV5-1 and TRBJ2-7, is KAGVTQTPRYLIKTRGQQVTLSCSPISGHRSVSWYQQTPGQGLQFLFEYFSETQRNKGNFPGRFSGRQFSNSRSEMNVSTLELGDSALYLCASSSGLSYEQYFGPGTRLTVT.